Listed below are T cell receptor beta chains from one sample, sequenced in a study of shared clonotypes between healthy human individuals. Clones were sequenced by immunoSEQ multiplex PCR, and TCRdb holds only the in-frame ones, with some missing. Found here are a few million clones, 90% to 97% of them singletons; the top ten hold approximately 0.13%. The sample comprised naive CD4+ T cells sorted from blood. The receptor set was obtained from a young man in good health. The CDR3 runs from the conserved cysteine through the conserved F or W. A D gene is named only where the DNA matches it firmly. Clone sizes are given selectively: once, few, many, or a class where the clone is expanded.

cdr3_nt cdr3_aa clone_size j_call d_call v_call
TGTGCCAGCAGTTACTCGATGGCAGGGGGCTTCGAGCAGTACTTC CASSYSMAGGFEQYF NA TRBJ2-7 TRBD1 TRBV6-5
TGTGCCATCAGTGATTTAGCGGGAGGTTCCGAGCAGTACTTC CAISDLAGGSEQYF once TRBJ2-7 TRBD2 TRBV10-3
TGTGCCAGCAGCATGACTCCTAGCGGGGGACCCTACGAGCAGTACTTC CASSMTPSGGPYEQYF NA TRBJ2-7 TRBD2 TRBV5-6
TGTGCCAGCACCTTTCGGGGGGACAGGGCTTACGAGCAGTACTTC CASTFRGDRAYEQYF NA TRBJ2-7 TRBD1 TRBV6-5
TGTGCCAGCAGGAGTACAGGGTCGAATTCACCCCTCCACTTT CASRSTGSNSPLHF NA TRBJ1-6 NA TRBV28
TGTGCCAGCAGCTTAGGGGCTAGCGCGTCCTACGAGCAGTACTTC CASSLGASASYEQYF NA TRBJ2-7 NA TRBV13
TGTGCCAGTAGCTCCGTCGGGGACAGGGCTTACGAGCAGTACTTC CASSSVGDRAYEQYF NA TRBJ2-7 TRBD1 TRBV19
TGTGCCAGCAGCCGATACTACGAGCAGTACTTC CASSRYYEQYF NA TRBJ2-7 NA TRBV7-9
TGTGCCAGCAGTGAACGGGGAGATGGCTACACCTTC CASSERGDGYTF NA TRBJ1-2 NA TRBV6-1
TGTGCCAGCAGCTCTCAGGGGGCGCGGACAGATACGCAGTATTTT CASSSQGARTDTQYF NA TRBJ2-3 TRBD1 TRBV9
TGCGCCAGCAGCTTGGGTTATGTCACCGGGGAGCTGTTTTTT CASSLGYVTGELFF NA TRBJ2-2 NA TRBV5-1
TGTGCCATCAGTGATTTTCTAGCGGGGGGGCAAGAGACCCAGTACTTC CAISDFLAGGQETQYF NA TRBJ2-5 TRBD2 TRBV10-3
TGTGCCAGCAGTTCCTTAGCGGGGAGACCCTACAATGAGCAGTTCTTC CASSSLAGRPYNEQFF NA TRBJ2-1 TRBD2 TRBV6-5